This T cell receptor (beta chain) was recovered during a study of blood T cells in healthy people across ages. This CDR3 has 12 amino acids. Trimming cost V 10 bases and J 3 bases, with 12 bases left between them. Germline CDR1 reads MDHEN; CDR2 reads SYDVKM. It was with a sample-barcoded 5' primer and a J-beta primer mix that a second PCR of roughly 6 to 12 cycles was run. TCRdb re-analysed the 5' RACE reads in MiXCR, keeping a single row per CDR3 protein. The data contain around 1,700,000 distinct CDR3 sequences, over 25% of them singletons. Sequenced material: blood. The chain has TRBV28 and TRBJ1-2; D is unresolved. The clonotype comes from a woman in her twenties or thirties in good health. CDR3 nucleotides: TGTGCCACCACAGAGAGCCACTATGGCTACACCTTC. Translated, it gives CATTESHYGYTF.